Below, 5 T cell receptor beta chains from the same sample are listed, as sequenced in a study of cytomegalovirus exposure and HLA in healthy donors. PCR involved 60 Vbeta and 13 Jbeta primers. Sequencing used immunoSEQ multiplex PCR; TCRdb keeps in-frame clones, though not all of them. The sample consists of roughly 43,000 clones, around 60% of them appearing once. Sequencing was performed on PBMCs. These TCRs come from a human donor in good health.

The chain uses TRBV21-1 and TRBJ2-7; the table gives TRBD2 as D, unverified against the DNA. TRBV21-1 represents a pseudogene. The CDR3 is 15 amino acids. CDR3 loop: CASPPSERFAPGEYF. CDR3 in DNA: TGTGCCAGCCCCCCTTCGGAAAGGTTTGCCCCGGGGGAGTACTTC.

This clone was seen only a few times. The gene calls are TRBV27 and TRBJ1-6, with D possibly TRBD1 on 6 matching bases. This CDR3 is built from 16 residues. Germline CDR1 is MNHEY and CDR2 is SMNVEV (reference sequence). With 6 bases removed from V and 10 bases from J, the gap between germline ends came to 22 bases. The CDR3 nucleotides are TGTGCCAGCAGATCGACAGGATCTCTGGGAAGGTCACCCCTCCACTTT. Encoded protein: CASRSTGSLGRSPLHF.

The table lists this clone with a few counts. This chain links TRBV5-6 with TRBJ1-2; 7 nucleotides align to TRBD1. With V trimmed by 1 base and J by 6 bases, 3 bases remained unmatched. The CDR3 totals 13 residues. In germline, CDR1 is SGHDT, CDR2 YYEEEE. CDR3 sequence reads: CASSLKTGNGYTF. The CDR3 DNA is TGTGCCAGCAGCTTGAAGACAGGGAATGGCTACACCTTC.

This chain's CDR3 is CASRLDGGAYEQYF. DNA of the CDR3: TGTGCCAGCAGACTTGACGGAGGAGCCTACGAGCAGTACTTC. The rearrangement links TRBV2 to TRBJ2-7, with a weak D call TRBD2 (5 bases). The V gene lost 6 bases and the J gene lost 2 bases, with 14 bases spanning the gap. This CDR3 comprises 14 residues. The germline CDR1 and CDR2 sequences are SNHLY and FYNNEI.

The chain employs TRBV7-2 and TRBJ2-1; D gene unclear. The V and J ends lost 4 bases and 5 bases respectively, with 9 bases between them. The CDR3 totals 13 residues. Germline V gene lookup returns CDR1 SGHTA and CDR2 FQGNSA. CDR3 sequence: CASSSRANNEQFF. In DNA, the CDR3 is TGTGCCAGCAGCTCCCGAGCTAACAATGAGCAGTTCTTC.